This T cell receptor beta chain was sequenced for a study of early T cells in non-severe SARS-CoV-2 infection. Germline V gene lookup returns CDR1 LGHNA and CDR2 YNFKEQ. CDR3 length: 18 residues. The V end lost 4 bases, the J end lost 2 bases, and 23 bases lay between the germline ends. MiXCR, applied by TCRdb to the 5' RACE reads, yields one record per CDR3 protein. The sample contains 63,000 or so distinct CDR3 sequences, 12% of which appear only once. Sequenced sample: whole blood. The receptor was derived from an adult who was a healthcare worker with PCR-confirmed SARS-CoV-2 infection or an uninfected control (not recorded which). The chain is built from TRBV4-2 and TRBJ1-1; TRBD1 might be the D (5 bases). The CDR3 DNA sequence: TGTGCCAGCAGCCCCTCCCTGGGGCGAGGAGGTAAAAACACTGAAGCTTTCTTT. Protein: CASSPSLGRGGKNTEAFF.